The 27 T cell receptor beta chains in this list originate from one sample, sequenced in a study of technical replicates of blood from a handful of donors. Using immunoSEQ multiplex PCR, the repertoire was profiled, and TCRdb retains in-frame clones only, with some absent. Counted here are about 73,000 clones, 93% occurring once; the ten biggest clones make up roughly 0.25%. The sequencing sample was made of T cells isolated from PBMCs. The receptors here all came from a human donor in good health.

This chain uses TRBV5-1 with TRBJ1-1, with 7 bases lining up with TRBD1. Germline trimming cut 0 bases from V and 9 bases from J; bases unmatched to any gene: 8. Germline V CDR1 and CDR2: SGHRS, YFSETQ. This CDR3 is 14 amino acids long. CDR3 sequence: CASSLAAGQTQAFF. As DNA, the CDR3 is TGCGCCAGCAGCTTGGCTGCGGGACAGACCCAAGCTTTCTTT.

This sequence joins TRBV11-2 and TRBJ2-7; perhaps TRBD2 as D (5 bases). CDR1 is SGHAT, CDR2 FQNNGV, per germline. The CDR3 spans 15 residues. The V gene lost 5 bases and the J gene lost 1 base, with 15 bases spanning the gap. CDR3 sequence: CASSPGWMRSYEQYF. The CDR3 DNA is TGTGCCAGCAGCCCGGGGTGGATGAGGTCCTACGAGCAGTACTTC.

The chain employs TRBV29-1 and TRBJ2-7; D perhaps matches TRBD2 (5 bases). The CDR3 contains 15 residues. The V and J ends lost 8 bases and 1 base respectively, with 21 bases between them. Germline V CDR1 and CDR2: SQVTM, ANQGSEA. The CDR3 loop reads CSYWDGGAASYEQYF. The CDR3 nucleotides are TGCAGCTACTGGGATGGAGGAGCGGCTTCCTACGAGCAGTACTTC.

The chain recombines TRBV28 with TRBJ1-2; TRBD1 is a possible D gene (5 bases). Germline CDR1 reads MDHEN; CDR2 reads SYDVKM. This CDR3 comprises 14 residues. V lost 1 base to trimming and J lost 6 bases, with 12 bases between them. The CDR3 coding sequence is TGTGCCAGCAGTTTATCACCGACAGACGATGGCTACACCTTC. It encodes CASSLSPTDDGYTF.

The J gene is TRBJ1-5, the V gene TRBV4-2; D may be TRBD1 (5 bases). This CDR3 is 14 amino acids long. Trimming removed 1 base at V and 6 bases at J, with 10 bases between. Germline V gene sequence: CDR1 LGHNA, CDR2 YNFKEQ. The CDR3 here is CASSQAQGSQPQHF. The CDR3 nucleotides are TGTGCCAGCAGCCAAGCGCAGGGAAGTCAGCCCCAGCATTTT.

The rearrangement joins TRBV4-1 to TRBJ2-6, with a weak D call TRBD2 (6 bases). Trimming took off 1 base at V and 0 bases at J, with 22 bases between the two ends. Germline-derived CDR1 and CDR2 are MGHRA and YSYEKL. The CDR3 is 21 amino acids. CDR3 region: CASSQVILLGGSASGANVLTF. Written as DNA, the CDR3 is TGCGCCAGCAGCCAAGTGATCTTGTTGGGGGGTTCGGCCTCTGGGGCCAACGTCCTGACTTTC.

This clone was seen just once. The genes are TRBV27 and TRBJ1-1; a possible D gene is TRBD1 (6 bases). V was cut by 0 bases and J by 3 bases, with 11 bases left in between. Germline CDR1 reads MNHEY; CDR2 reads SMNVEV (reference sequence). The CDR3 contains 15 residues. Here the CDR3 DNA reads TGTGCCAGCAGTTTATCGGGACACTCGTACACTGAAGCTTTCTTT. It translates to CASSLSGHSYTEAFF.

The V call is TRBV7-8, the J call TRBJ2-7; 8 bases align to TRBD2. Germline V gene lookup returns CDR1 SGHVS and CDR2 FQNEAQ. The CDR3 loop spans 16 amino acids. J gave up 3 bases and V 1 base, and 8 bases lay outside the gene matches. The CDR3 spells CASSLERREVNYEQYF. The CDR3 DNA reads as TGTGCCAGCAGCTTAGAGAGGCGGGAGGTGAACTACGAGCAGTACTTC.

The chain links TRBV29-1 to TRBJ1-1; 8 nucleotides line up with TRBD1. This CDR3 spans 17 amino acids. Germline V lookup: CDR1 SQVTM, CDR2 ANQGSEA. J lost 3 bases, V lost 2 bases, and 14 bases had no gene match. This chain's CDR3 is CSVETGTGSFPDTEAFF. As DNA, the CDR3 is TGCAGCGTTGAAACCGGGACAGGTTCGTTTCCCGACACTGAAGCTTTCTTT.

This clone was seen just once. This chain connects TRBV6-6 to TRBJ2-5, with D possibly matching TRBD2 (7 bases). Trimming took off 2 bases at V and 5 bases at J, with 12 bases between the two ends. From germline, CDR1 is MNHNY and CDR2 SVGAGI (reference sequence). This CDR3 has 14 amino acids. The chain's CDR3 is CASSYESGGETQYF. The DNA for the CDR3 is TGTGCCAGCAGTTACGAGTCGGGGGGCGAGACCCAGTACTTC.

V is TRBV28 and J is TRBJ1-5; no reliable D call. V lost 3 bases and J 9 bases, leaving 6 bases between the germline ends. Germline CDR1 and CDR2: MDHEN and SYDVKM. This CDR3 spans 11 amino acids. CDR3 loop: CASSFRGPQHF. CDR3 nucleotides: TGTGCCAGCAGTTTCAGAGGGCCCCAGCATTTT.

The rearrangement links TRBV7-2 to TRBJ1-5; D unresolved. Germline assignment: CDR1 SGHTA and CDR2 FQGNSA. The V end lost 5 bases, the J end lost 4 bases, and 9 bases lay between the germline ends. This CDR3 comprises 13 residues. The CDR3 is CASSQQRNQPQHF. The CDR3 DNA is TGTGCCAGCAGCCAACAGAGAAATCAGCCCCAGCATTTT.

The rearrangement links TRBV18 to TRBJ1-4; D uncertain. V dropped 7 bases and J dropped 0 bases, with 6 bases sitting between them. There are 13 residues in the CDR3. Germline CDR1 KGHSH, CDR2 LQKENI. CDR3 nucleotides: TGTGCCAGCTTAGCTTCAACTAATGAAAAACTGTTTTTT. This gives the protein CASLASTNEKLFF.

The V and J genes are TRBV7-6 and TRBJ2-1; D might be TRBD1 (5 bases). CDR1 and CDR2 from the germline V gene are SGHVS and FNYEAQ. The germline V and J ends were trimmed by 3 bases and 6 bases, with 18 bases remaining between them. The CDR3 runs 16 residues. Written as DNA, the CDR3 is TGTGCCAGCAGCTTTGGGGCTAGGCGACCTGGCAATGAGCAGTTCTTC. Protein sequence: CASSFGARRPGNEQFF. The full variable domain, its missing parts supplied by reference TRBV7-6 and TRBJ2-1, is GAGVSQSPRYKVTKRGQDVALRCDPISGHVSLYWYRQALGQGPEFLTYFNYEAQQDKSGLPNDRFSAERPEGSISTLTIQRTEQRDSAMYRCASSFGARRPGNEQFFGPGTRLTVL.

V and J are TRBV11-1 and TRBJ1-2; D may be TRBD1 (5 bases). The V gene's germline CDR1 is SGHAT and CDR2 FQDESV (reference sequence). The V gene lost 5 bases and the J gene lost 4 bases, with 14 bases spanning the gap. The CDR3 runs 14 residues. CDR3: CASSASDTGYGYTF. Written as DNA, the CDR3 is TGTGCCAGCAGCGCCTCGGACACGGGCTATGGCTACACCTTC.

The rearrangement links TRBV9 to TRBJ1-2, with 10 bases fitting TRBD1. Germline V gene data show CDR1 as SGDLS and CDR2 as YYNGEE. The V gene end was trimmed by 4 bases and the J gene end by 8 bases; junction bases not matched to a gene: 23. The CDR3 consists of 19 residues. The CDR3: CASSPRRISPGQGNEGYTF. DNA of the CDR3: TGTGCCAGCAGCCCCCGAAGAATATCCCCGGGACAGGGGAATGAAGGCTACACCTTC. Complete variable domain (other parts from reference TRBV9 and TRBJ1-2): DSGVTQTPKHLITATGQRVTLRCSPRSGDLSVYWYQQSLDQGLQFLIQYYNGEERAKGNILERFSAQQFPDLHSELNLSSLELGDSALYFCASSPRRISPGQGNEGYTFGSGTRLTVV.

V usage is TRBV6-1 and J usage is TRBJ2-7, with TRBD1 identical over 9 bases. CDR1 MNHNS and CDR2 SASEGT come from the germline V gene. V lost 4 bases, J lost 7 bases, and 11 bases stayed unmatched. The CDR3 loop spans 15 amino acids. As DNA, the CDR3 is TGTGCCAGCAGTGCCTCCGGGACAGGGTTTTGGGAGCAGTACTTC. Translating gives CASSASGTGFWEQYF.

The chain recombines TRBV5-1 with TRBJ2-7, with 7 nucleotides matching TRBD1. CDR1 and CDR2 from the germline V gene are SGHRS and YFSETQ. This CDR3 comprises 14 residues. The V segment lost 4 bases and the J segment 2 bases; nucleotides outside the gene matches: 6. In nucleotides, the CDR3 is TGCGCCAGCAGCATAGGGACAGTGGCCTACGAGCAGTACTTC. Amino acid sequence: CASSIGTVAYEQYF.

The chain couples TRBV5-1 to TRBJ1-3, with a possible D match to TRBD1 (6 bases). Germline CDR1 SGHRS, CDR2 YFSETQ. The CDR3 sequence is 16 residues long. Trimming stripped 2 bases from V and 0 bases from J, with 12 bases between. CDR3 DNA: TGCGCCAGCAGCTTCAACCAGGGGTACTCTGGAAACACCATATATTTT. Protein sequence: CASSFNQGYSGNTIYF.

V is TRBV5-1 and J is TRBJ2-1; 9 bases are shared with TRBD2. Germline-derived CDR1 and CDR2 are SGHRS and YFSETQ. This CDR3 is 16 amino acids long. The V gene end was trimmed by 0 bases and the J gene end by 9 bases; junction bases not matched to a gene: 10. This CDR3 reads CASSLAVRGGAIEQFF. CDR3 sequence (DNA): TGCGCCAGCAGCTTGGCTGTGCGCGGGGGGGCTATTGAGCAGTTCTTC. The variable domain in full, with the rest retrieved from reference TRBV5-1 and TRBJ2-1, is KAGVTQTPRYLIKTRGQQVTLSCSPISGHRSVSWYQQTPGQGLQFLFEYFSETQRNKGNFPGRFSGRQFSNSRSEMNVSTLELGDSALYLCASSLAVRGGAIEQFFGPGTRLTVL.

The chain uses TRBV6-5 and TRBJ1-3, with a possible D match to TRBD1 (5 bases). Germline loops: CDR1 MNHEY, CDR2 SVGAGI. The CDR3 has 16 amino acids. Trimming cost V 0 bases and J 0 bases, with 9 bases left between them. The CDR3 nucleotides are TGTGCCAGCAGTTACTCTACAGGCAGCTCTGGAAACACCATATATTTT. This translates into CASSYSTGSSGNTIYF.

The CDR3 bases are TGTGCCAGCAGCATGGGGGCACGCACAGATACGCAGTATTTT. It specifies CASSMGARTDTQYF. The chain carries TRBV11-2 and TRBJ2-3, with D perhaps TRBD1 (6 bases). V lost 5 bases to trimming and J lost 1 base, with 10 bases between them. Germline V gives CDR1 SGHAT, CDR2 FQNNGV. This CDR3 has 14 amino acids.

V gene TRBV6-5 combines with J gene TRBJ2-7, with 9 bases matching TRBD2. V dropped 9 bases and J dropped 6; count of bases not matched to a gene: 9. This CDR3 has 13 amino acids. The germline V gene encodes CDR1 MNHEY and CDR2 SVGAGI. CDR3 nucleotides: TGTGCCAGTGAGGCTAGCGGGACGGGCGAGCAGTACTTC. Translating gives CASEASGTGEQYF.

This clone was seen a handful of times. The chain is built from TRBV6-5 and TRBJ2-1; TRBD1 matches at 8 bases. V lost 10 bases and J lost 6; bases outside the gene matches: 11. This CDR3 has 14 residues. Germline CDR1 MNHEY, CDR2 SVGAGI. CDR3 DNA sequence: TGTGCCACCTACTCGACAGGGGTGAGCAATGAGCAGTTCTTC. This codes for CATYSTGVSNEQFF.

CDR3 nucleotide sequence: TGTGCCAGCAGTGACACCGGGACAGGGGCGAGGGGTGAGCAGTTCTTC. This gives the protein CASSDTGTGARGEQFF. The chain carries TRBV6-4 and TRBJ2-1, with TRBD1 matching over 10 bases. The V gene's germline CDR1 is MRHNA and CDR2 SNTAGT. J was trimmed by 9 bases and V by 2 bases; bases with no gene match: 10. The CDR3 sequence is 16 residues long.

V gene TRBV30 combines with J gene TRBJ2-2; 9 bases fit TRBD1. In germline, CDR1 is GTSNPN, CDR2 SVGIG (reference sequence). CDR3 size: 15 residues. Germline trimming cut 7 bases from V and 0 bases from J; bases unmatched to any gene: 6. Written as DNA, the CDR3 is TGTGCCTTTGACAGGGGGACTACGAACACCGGGGAGCTGTTTTTT. It specifies CAFDRGTTNTGELFF.

This chain connects TRBV18 to TRBJ2-1; 13 bases map to TRBD2. V shed 8 bases and J 2 bases; nucleotides not matched to a gene: 3. Germline loops: CDR1 KGHSH, CDR2 LQKENI. The CDR3 spans 15 residues. The CDR3 here is CASTTSGGTYNEQFF. Here the CDR3 DNA reads TGTGCCAGCACGACTAGCGGGGGGACCTACAATGAGCAGTTCTTC.